This T cell receptor beta chain comes out of a study of control samples from healthy donors and cancer patients. The data were produced by immunoSEQ multiplex PCR, yet TCRdb's version contains in-frame clones alone and is incomplete. The repertoire holds roughly 130,000 clones, with about 95% as singletons. From germline, CDR1 is MNHEY and CDR2 SVGAGI. V shed 5 bases and J shed 9 bases, with 14 bases lying between them. The CDR3 is made up of 14 amino acids. This TCR came from a man under 40 in good health. This chain links TRBV6-5 with TRBJ1-6; D is perhaps TRBD1 (5 bases). Input material: blood. As DNA, the CDR3 is TGTGCCAGCAGTATCCGGGACCAGGGTTCACCCCTCCACTTT. Residues: CASSIRDQGSPLHF.